The entry that follows covers one T cell receptor (beta chain) sequence. The V gene end was trimmed by 0 bases and the J gene end by 10 bases; junction bases not matched to a gene: 3. Germline CDR1 KGHSH, CDR2 LQKENI. The CDR3 contains 14 residues. This specimen comes from a study of beta chain features in type 1 diabetes. The entirety of the isolated RNA underwent reverse transcription, so expressed TCRB transcripts were sequenced. Sequenced naive, central memory and regulatory T cell samples produced an average of about 3.7 million reads. Libraries were prepared by immunoSEQ multiplex PCR; TCRdb keeps only in-frame clonotypes and omits some of them. Of 140,000 to 150,000 clones listed, under 60% are singletons.

The V gene is TRBV18, the J gene TRBJ2-1; 10 bases map to TRBD2. The sample consisted of Tregs from blood. This receptor was obtained from a man younger than 35 in good health. The CDR3 DNA is TGTGCCAGCTCACCACCACTAGCGGGACACGAGCAGTTCTTC. Protein sequence: CASSPPLAGHEQFF.